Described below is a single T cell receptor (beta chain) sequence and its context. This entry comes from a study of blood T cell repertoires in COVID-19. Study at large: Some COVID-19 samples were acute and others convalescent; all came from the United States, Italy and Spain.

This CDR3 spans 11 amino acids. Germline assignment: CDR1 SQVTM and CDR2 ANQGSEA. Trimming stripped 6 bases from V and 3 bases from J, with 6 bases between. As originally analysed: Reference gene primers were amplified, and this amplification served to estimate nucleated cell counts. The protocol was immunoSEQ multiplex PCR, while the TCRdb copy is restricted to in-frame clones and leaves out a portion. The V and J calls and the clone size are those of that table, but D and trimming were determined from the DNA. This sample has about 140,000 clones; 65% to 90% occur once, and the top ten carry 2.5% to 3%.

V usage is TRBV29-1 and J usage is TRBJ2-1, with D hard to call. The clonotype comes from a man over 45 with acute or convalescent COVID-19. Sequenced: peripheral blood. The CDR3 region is CSVRFYNEQFF. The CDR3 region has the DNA TGCAGCGTCCGTTTCTACAATGAGCAGTTCTTC.